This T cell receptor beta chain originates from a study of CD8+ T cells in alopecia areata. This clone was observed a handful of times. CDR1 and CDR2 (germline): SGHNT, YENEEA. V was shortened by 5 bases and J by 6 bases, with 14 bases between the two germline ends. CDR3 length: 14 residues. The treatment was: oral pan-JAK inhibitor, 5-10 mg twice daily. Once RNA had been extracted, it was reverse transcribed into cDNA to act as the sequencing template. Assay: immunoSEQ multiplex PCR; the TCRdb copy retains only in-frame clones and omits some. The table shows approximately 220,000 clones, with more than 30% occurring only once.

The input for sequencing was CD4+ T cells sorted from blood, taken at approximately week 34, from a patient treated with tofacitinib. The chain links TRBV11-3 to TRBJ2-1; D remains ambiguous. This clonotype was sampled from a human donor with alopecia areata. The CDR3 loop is CASSKTPLGNEQFF. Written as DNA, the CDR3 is TGTGCCAGCAGCAAGACCCCCCTCGGCAATGAGCAGTTCTTC.